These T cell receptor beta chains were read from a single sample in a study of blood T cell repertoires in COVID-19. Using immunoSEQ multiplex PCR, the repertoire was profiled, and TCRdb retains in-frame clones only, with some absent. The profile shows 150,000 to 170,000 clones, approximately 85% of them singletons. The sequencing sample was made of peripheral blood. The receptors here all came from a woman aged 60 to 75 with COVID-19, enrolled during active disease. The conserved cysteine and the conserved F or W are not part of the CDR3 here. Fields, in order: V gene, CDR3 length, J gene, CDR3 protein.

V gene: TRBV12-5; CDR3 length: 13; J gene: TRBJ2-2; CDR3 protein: ASGLGVSNTGELF
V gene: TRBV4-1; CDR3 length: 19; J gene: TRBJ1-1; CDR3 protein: ASSQDGAMLGTGGLNTEAF
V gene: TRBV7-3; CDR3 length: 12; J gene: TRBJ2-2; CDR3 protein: ASSLQAESGELF
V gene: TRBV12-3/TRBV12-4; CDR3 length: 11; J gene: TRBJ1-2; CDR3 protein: ASSFRQFYGYT
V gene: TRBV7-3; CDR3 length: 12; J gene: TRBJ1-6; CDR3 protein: ASSLMGFNSPLH
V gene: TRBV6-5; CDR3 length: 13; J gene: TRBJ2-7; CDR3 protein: ASSHREWGFYEQY
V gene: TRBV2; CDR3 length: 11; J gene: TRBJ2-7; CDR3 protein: ASTTGGYYEQY
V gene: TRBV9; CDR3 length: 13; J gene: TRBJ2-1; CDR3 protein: ASSFTGTSGGDRF
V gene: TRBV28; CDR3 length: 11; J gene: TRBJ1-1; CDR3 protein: ASSPVVNTEAF
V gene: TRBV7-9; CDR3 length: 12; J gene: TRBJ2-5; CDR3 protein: ASSQTGGGETQY
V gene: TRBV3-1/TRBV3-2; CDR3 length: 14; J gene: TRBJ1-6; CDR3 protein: ASSQPGGGVGSPLH
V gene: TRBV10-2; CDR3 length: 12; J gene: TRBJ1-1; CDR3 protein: ASRDSFMNTEAF
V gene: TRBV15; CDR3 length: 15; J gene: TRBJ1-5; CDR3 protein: ATSRDRPGAANQPQH
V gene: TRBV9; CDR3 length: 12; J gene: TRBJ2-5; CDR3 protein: ASNPSGSWETQY
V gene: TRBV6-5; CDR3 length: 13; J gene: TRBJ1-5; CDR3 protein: ASTATGTSNQPQH
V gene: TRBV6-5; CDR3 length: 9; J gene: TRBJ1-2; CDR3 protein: ASQMGGGYT
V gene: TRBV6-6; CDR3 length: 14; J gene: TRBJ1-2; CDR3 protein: ASSYTPGDRPYGYT
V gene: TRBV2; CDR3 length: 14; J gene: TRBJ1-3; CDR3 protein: AGSGQPTITGNTIY
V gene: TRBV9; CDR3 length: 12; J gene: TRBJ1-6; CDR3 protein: ASSVGGVNSPLH
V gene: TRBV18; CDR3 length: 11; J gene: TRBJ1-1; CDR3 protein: ASSSGTGPRAF
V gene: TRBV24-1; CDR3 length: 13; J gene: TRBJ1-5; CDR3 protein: ATSDNRGSNQPQH
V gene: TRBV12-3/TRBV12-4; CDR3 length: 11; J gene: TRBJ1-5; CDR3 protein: ASSPNRDQPQH
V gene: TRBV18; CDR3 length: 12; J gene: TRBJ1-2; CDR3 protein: ASSPERGLSGYT
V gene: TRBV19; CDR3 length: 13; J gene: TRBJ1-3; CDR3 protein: ASSMDRTSGNTIY
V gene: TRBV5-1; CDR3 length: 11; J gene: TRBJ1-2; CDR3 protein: ASSLSRGHGYT
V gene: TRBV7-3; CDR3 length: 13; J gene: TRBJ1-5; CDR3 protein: ASSPSGGHNQPQH
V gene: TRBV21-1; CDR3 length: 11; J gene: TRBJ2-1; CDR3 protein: ARAGKPYNEQF
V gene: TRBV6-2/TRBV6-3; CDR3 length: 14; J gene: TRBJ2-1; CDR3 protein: ASSAARGRLVNEQF
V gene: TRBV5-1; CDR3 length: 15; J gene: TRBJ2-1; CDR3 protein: ASSLPTSGGSYNEQF
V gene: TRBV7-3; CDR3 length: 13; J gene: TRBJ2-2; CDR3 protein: ASSRGLLPTGELF
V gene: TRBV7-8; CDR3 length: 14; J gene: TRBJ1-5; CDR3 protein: ASSPTGGARNQPQH
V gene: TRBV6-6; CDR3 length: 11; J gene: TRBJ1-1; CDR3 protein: ASKDHEGTEAF
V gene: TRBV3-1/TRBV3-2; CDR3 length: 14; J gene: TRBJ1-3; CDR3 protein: AAKRGGASNGNTIY
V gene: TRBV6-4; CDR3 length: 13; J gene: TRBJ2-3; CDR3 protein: ASSPTGASTDTQY
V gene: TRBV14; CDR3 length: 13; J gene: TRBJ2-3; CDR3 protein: ASSQERASTDTQY
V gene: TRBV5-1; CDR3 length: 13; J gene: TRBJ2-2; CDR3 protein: ASSLAYGDGGELF
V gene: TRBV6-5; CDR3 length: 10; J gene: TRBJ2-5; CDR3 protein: ASSYPRETQY
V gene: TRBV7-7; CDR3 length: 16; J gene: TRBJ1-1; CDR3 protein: ASSPWRQGFPMNTEAF
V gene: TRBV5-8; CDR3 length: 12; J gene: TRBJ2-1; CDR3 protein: ASSRGLDRGEQF
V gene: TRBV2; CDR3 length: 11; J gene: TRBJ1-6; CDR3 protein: AEKDSRDSPLH
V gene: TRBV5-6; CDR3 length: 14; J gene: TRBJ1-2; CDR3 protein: ASSYPGTGANYGYT
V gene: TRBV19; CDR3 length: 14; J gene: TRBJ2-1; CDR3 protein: ASSIPAGMGSNEQF
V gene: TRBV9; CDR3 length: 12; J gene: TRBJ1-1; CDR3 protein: ASSVVRGGTEAF
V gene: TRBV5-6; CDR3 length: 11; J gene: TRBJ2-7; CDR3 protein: ASSLGGGYEQY
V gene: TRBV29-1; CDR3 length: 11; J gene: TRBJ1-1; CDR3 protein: SATGLGNTEAF
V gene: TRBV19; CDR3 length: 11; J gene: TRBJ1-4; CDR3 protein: ASSQGQGGKLF
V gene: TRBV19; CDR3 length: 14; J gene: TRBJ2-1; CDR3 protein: ASSMLAGGPVREQF
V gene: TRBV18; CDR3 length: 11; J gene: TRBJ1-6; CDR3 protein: ASSTGQNSPLH